This T cell receptor beta chain is drawn from a study of cytomegalovirus exposure and HLA in healthy donors. Some clones are missing from TCRdb's copy, which holds only in-frame ones; the method was immunoSEQ multiplex PCR. The sample lists roughly 250,000 clones; around 87% were seen once. The CDR3 is 14 residues long. CDR1 is LNHDA, CDR2 SQIVND, per germline (reference sequence). With 5 bases removed from V and 4 bases from J, the gap between germline ends came to 15 bases. The donors were members of the validation cohort comprising about 130 subjects, separate from the approximately 630-subject first cohort. A note on this clone: The antigen remains unidentified.

General study points: In a later analysis, first-cohort TCR clusters were found to tend to co-occur in the 130 or so validation repertoires. Reportedly, cytomegalovirus status was diagnosed with high sensitivity and specificity.

This receptor was identified in a woman in her 30s in good health and CMV-seropositive. The chain employs TRBV19 and TRBJ2-7; unclear D gene. Material: PBMCs. CDR3 sequence reads: CASSQASNSYEQYF. For the CDR3, the DNA is TGTGCCAGTAGTCAGGCCAGCAATTCTTACGAGCAGTACTTC.